Shown below are 12 T cell receptor beta chains from a single sample sequenced in a study of human T cells and chemical hapten exposure (dated by TCRdb to about 2021). Reading the label with the study, this specimen's time point is: patch test 2, 6 weeks after DPC sensitization. Taken with the paper, the label for treatment or condition translates to: therapeutic diphenylcyclopropenone sensitization with weekly scalp DPC. Library preparation was by RACE. The sequencer was a NextSeq 500. TCRdb took the public reads, trimmed them with fastp at Q25, ran MiXCR for clone calling and kept in-frame beta chains. CDR3 protein sequences are deduplicated, and each keeps its most common genes and DNA. Here the sample has tens of thousands of distinct CDR3 sequences; approximately 10% occur a single time. The top ten constitute around 6.8% of the sample. The material was whole blood, obtained in connection with sensitization to the hapten diphenylcyclopropenone (DPC). These receptors came from a woman in her 50s with alopecia areata. Some clones in this sample may be carry-over from other donors' samples.

This clonotype occurred many times. The chain couples TRBV6-6 to TRBJ2-6; possibly TRBD1 for D (7 bases). Between the trimmed V and J ends, which lost 6 bases and 1 base, there was a span of 16 bases. The CDR3 is made up of 17 amino acids. CDR1 is MNHNY and CDR2 is SVGAGI in the germline V gene (reference sequence). Here the CDR3 reads CASSLGRGVSGANVLTF. The CDR3 DNA is TGTGCCAGCAGCCTTGGCAGGGGGGTATCTGGGGCCAACGTCCTGACTTTC.

The rearrangement uses TRBV27 and TRBJ1-1; D gene ambiguous. The CDR3 spans 14 residues. The germline gives CDR1 MNHEY, CDR2 SMNVEV (reference sequence). V lost 2 bases to trimming and J lost 10 bases, with 17 bases between them. The CDR3 DNA sequence: TGTGCCAGCAGTTTAATTCCCTTCAGTCCCCGAGCTTTCTTT. Translation gives CASSLIPFSPRAFF.

This clonotype was seen more than once but under ten times. V usage is TRBV28 and J usage is TRBJ1-1, with no clear D. The V gene's germline CDR1 is MDHEN and CDR2 SYDVKM. The CDR3 spans 15 residues. Trimming left V 7 bases short and J 5 bases short, with 20 bases between. The CDR3 DNA is TGTGCCAGCATCTCGCTTTTTGAGGTATTGACTGAAGCTTTCTTT. Translating gives CASISLFEVLTEAFF.

This chain uses TRBV7-8 with TRBJ2-2, with TRBD2 matching 7 bases. The CDR3 has 13 residues. V lost 5 bases, J lost 6 bases, and 3 bases stayed unmatched. CDR1 and CDR2 from the germline V gene are SGHVS and FQNEAQ. The CDR3 loop is CASSLTSAGELFF. The DNA of the CDR3 is TGTGCCAGCAGCCTCACTAGCGCCGGGGAGCTGTTTTTT.

The chain employs TRBV11-2 and TRBJ2-7; 11 bases map to TRBD2. Trimming removed 1 base from V and 4 bases from J; junction bases left unmatched: 6. This CDR3 region has 16 residues. The V gene's germline CDR1 is SGHAT and CDR2 FQNNGV. CDR3 region: CASSLVLAGGNYEQYF. The CDR3 nucleotides read TGTGCCAGCAGCTTAGTATTAGCGGGAGGGAATTACGAGCAGTACTTC.

CDR3 in amino acids: CASSLLTETQYF. CDR3 nucleotides: TGTGCCAGCAGCTTGCTCACGGAGACCCAGTACTTC. The J gene is TRBJ2-5, the V gene TRBV13; no reliable D call. This CDR3 spans 12 amino acids. V lost 3 bases and J 5 bases, leaving 7 bases between the germline ends. Germline values: CDR1 PRHDT, CDR2 FYEKMQ (reference sequence).

This clonotype appeared a few times. The J gene is TRBJ1-5, the V gene TRBV6-1; no reliable D call. The V gene's germline CDR1 is MNHNS and CDR2 SASEGT. Trimming shortened V by 4 bases and J by 7 bases, and 11 bases separated the two germline ends. The CDR3 is 13 residues long. The CDR3 region has the DNA TGTGCCAGCAGTGTGTCTGGGCAGCAGCCCCAGCATTTT. This sequence encodes CASSVSGQQPQHF.

This clonotype was found many times. The V gene is TRBV2, the J gene TRBJ1-4; weak D call: TRBD1 (5 bases). The V end was cut by 0 bases, the J end by 0 bases, with 8 bases between. The CDR3 runs 16 residues. Germline CDR1 is SNHLY and CDR2 is FYNNEI. The CDR3 here is CASSEATETTNEKLFF. Written as DNA, the CDR3 is TGTGCCAGCAGTGAAGCGACAGAAACAACTAATGAAAAACTGTTTTTT. The full variable domain, in which reference TRBV2 and TRBJ1-4 provide the parts outside the CDR3, is EPEVTQTPSHQVTQMGQEVILRCVPISNHLYFYWYRQILGQKVEFLVSFYNNEISEKSEIFDDQFSVERPDGSNFTLKIRSTKLEDSAMYFCASSEATETTNEKLFFGSGTQLSVL.

In this sample, this clonotype turned up many times. This chain uses TRBV3-1 with TRBJ2-1, with D uncertain. Trimming took off 0 bases at V and 4 bases at J, with 4 bases between the two ends. The CDR3 loop spans 13 amino acids. The germline gives CDR1 LGHDT, CDR2 YNNKEL (reference sequence). CDR3 DNA sequence: TGTGCCAGCAGCCAAGACGGTTACAATGAGCAGTTCTTC. Its protein product is CASSQDGYNEQFF.

The rearrangement joins TRBV12-3 or TRBV12-4 to TRBJ1-2; TRBD1 matches at 7 bases. The CDR3 runs 15 residues. J lost 4 bases, V lost 5 bases, and 10 bases had no gene match. Here the CDR3 DNA reads TGTGCCAGCAGTCCCACACAGACAGGGTTCTATGGCTACACCTTC. Its protein is CASSPTQTGFYGYTF.

The sample holds a few counts of this clonotype. The chain uses TRBV6-4 and TRBJ2-2; unclear D gene. The ends were cut back, 4 bases at V and 0 bases at J, with 3 bases in the middle. Looked up from germline, CDR1 is MRHNA and CDR2 is SNTAGT. The CDR3 spans 13 residues. The chain's CDR3 is CASSAANTGELFF. The DNA of the CDR3 is TGTGCCAGCAGTGCCGCGAACACCGGGGAGCTGTTTTTT.

This clonotype was counted at least ten times. V usage is TRBV3-1 and J usage is TRBJ1-1; D perhaps matches TRBD1 (5 bases). This CDR3 is built from 12 residues. Trimming took 4 bases from V and 3 from J, leaving 6 bases between them. Per germline, CDR1 LGHDT and CDR2 YNNKEL (reference sequence). In DNA form, the CDR3 reads TGTGCCAGCAGCCCAGGGTACACTGAAGCTTTCTTT. Translation gives CASSPGYTEAFF.